A selection of T cell receptor beta chains follows, all from one sample in a study of blood T cell repertoires in COVID-19. Libraries were prepared by immunoSEQ multiplex PCR; TCRdb keeps only in-frame clonotypes and omits some of them. The data show tens of thousands of clones, under 95% seen once. Sequencing was performed on peripheral blood. Receptors were obtained from a woman aged 55-69 years with active COVID-19. CDR3s leave out the opening cysteine and the closing phenylalanine or tryptophan. The listing skips clone size in some rows; elsewhere it reads once, few, many or a size class.

clone_size: NA; j_call: TRBJ2-7; cdr3_length: 13; v_call: TRBV5-6; cdr3_aa: ASSLDRVASYEQY
clone_size: NA; j_call: TRBJ2-1; cdr3_length: 10; v_call: TRBV11-2; cdr3_aa: ASRRGGNEQF
clone_size: NA; j_call: TRBJ2-1; cdr3_length: 11; v_call: TRBV9; cdr3_aa: ASSLGSRTEGF
clone_size: NA; j_call: TRBJ1-1; cdr3_length: 13; v_call: TRBV27; cdr3_aa: ASSLSRVVNTEAF
clone_size: NA; j_call: TRBJ2-5; cdr3_length: 11; v_call: TRBV18; cdr3_aa: ASSPRGGETQY
clone_size: NA; j_call: TRBJ1-4; cdr3_length: 14; v_call: TRBV5-1; cdr3_aa: ASSEGQVGVGEKLF
clone_size: NA; j_call: TRBJ2-1; cdr3_length: 15; v_call: TRBV9; cdr3_aa: ASSGRPGGPFSNEQF
clone_size: NA; j_call: TRBJ1-2; cdr3_length: 11; v_call: TRBV2; cdr3_aa: ASSLQGNYGYT
clone_size: NA; j_call: TRBJ2-5; cdr3_length: 13; v_call: TRBV5-1; cdr3_aa: ASSLLAGLQETQY
clone_size: NA; j_call: TRBJ2-7; cdr3_length: 11; v_call: TRBV5-8; cdr3_aa: ASSPLSSYEQY
clone_size: NA; j_call: TRBJ1-2; cdr3_length: 11; v_call: TRBV2; cdr3_aa: ASSYDWGGGYT
clone_size: NA; j_call: TRBJ2-3; cdr3_length: 14; v_call: TRBV3-1/TRBV3-2; cdr3_aa: ASSQVTASSTDTQY
clone_size: NA; j_call: TRBJ1-4; cdr3_length: 14; v_call: TRBV5-4; cdr3_aa: ASSLNRGLGNEKLF
clone_size: NA; j_call: TRBJ1-1; cdr3_length: 12; v_call: TRBV19; cdr3_aa: ASSVRDRREGAF
clone_size: NA; j_call: TRBJ2-7; cdr3_length: 11; v_call: TRBV30; cdr3_aa: AWSRQGWYEQY
clone_size: once; j_call: TRBJ1-5; cdr3_length: 13; v_call: TRBV4-1; cdr3_aa: ASSASWRDPRPQH
clone_size: NA; j_call: TRBJ2-1; cdr3_length: 16; v_call: TRBV5-1; cdr3_aa: ASSWGGRLAGEGNEQF
clone_size: NA; j_call: TRBJ2-1; cdr3_length: 15; v_call: TRBV3-1/TRBV3-2; cdr3_aa: ASSQFLGGAAGNEQF
clone_size: NA; j_call: TRBJ2-1; cdr3_length: 14; v_call: TRBV28; cdr3_aa: ASSPLPRVGYNEQF
clone_size: NA; j_call: TRBJ2-5; cdr3_length: 11; v_call: TRBV24-1; cdr3_aa: ATSDSAPETQY
clone_size: NA; j_call: TRBJ2-1; cdr3_length: 10; v_call: TRBV6-5; cdr3_aa: ASRTGYNEQF
clone_size: NA; j_call: TRBJ2-1; cdr3_length: 15; v_call: TRBV4-1; cdr3_aa: ASSQEGGVGSYNEQF
clone_size: once; j_call: TRBJ1-5; cdr3_length: 14; v_call: TRBV6-6; cdr3_aa: ASSYGAGMRYQPQH
clone_size: NA; j_call: TRBJ2-1; cdr3_length: 15; v_call: TRBV28; cdr3_aa: ASSLPSGGSSYNEQF
clone_size: NA; j_call: TRBJ2-7; cdr3_length: 13; v_call: TRBV4-1; cdr3_aa: ASSQVSGLSYEQY
clone_size: once; j_call: TRBJ1-1; cdr3_length: 12; v_call: TRBV5-1; cdr3_aa: ASSSSQGLTEAF
clone_size: NA; j_call: TRBJ1-1; cdr3_length: 13; v_call: TRBV27; cdr3_aa: ASSLGGLRNTEAF
clone_size: NA; j_call: TRBJ2-2; cdr3_length: 14; v_call: TRBV4-2; cdr3_aa: ASSRGTGGSTGELF
clone_size: once; j_call: TRBJ2-7; cdr3_length: 12; v_call: TRBV7-9; cdr3_aa: ASSLGGRNSEQY
clone_size: NA; j_call: TRBJ1-2; cdr3_length: 13; v_call: TRBV27; cdr3_aa: ASSFRQGALDGYT
clone_size: NA; j_call: TRBJ1-4; cdr3_length: 12; v_call: TRBV25-1; cdr3_aa: ASSAGTVNEKLF
clone_size: NA; j_call: TRBJ2-5; cdr3_length: 11; v_call: TRBV6-5; cdr3_aa: ASSTPRVETQY
clone_size: NA; j_call: TRBJ2-7; cdr3_length: 12; v_call: TRBV14; cdr3_aa: ASSQFVRGDEQY
clone_size: NA; j_call: TRBJ1-2; cdr3_length: 12; v_call: TRBV3-1/TRBV3-2; cdr3_aa: ASSSYTGGEGYT
clone_size: NA; j_call: TRBJ1-1; cdr3_length: 11; v_call: TRBV30; cdr3_aa: AWSKVRNTEAF
clone_size: NA; j_call: TRBJ2-1; cdr3_length: 13; v_call: TRBV10-1; cdr3_aa: ASSLQGSLYNEQF
clone_size: NA; j_call: TRBJ2-5; cdr3_length: 13; v_call: TRBV20-1; cdr3_aa: SASTAGGSIETQY
clone_size: once; j_call: TRBJ2-7; cdr3_length: 11; v_call: TRBV30; cdr3_aa: AWSRGYPYEQY
clone_size: NA; j_call: TRBJ2-1; cdr3_length: 14; v_call: TRBV14; cdr3_aa: ASSQVAGVWGNEQF
clone_size: NA; j_call: TRBJ2-7; cdr3_length: 12; v_call: TRBV6-5; cdr3_aa: ASSYSGTAYEQY
clone_size: NA; j_call: TRBJ2-1; cdr3_length: 11; v_call: TRBV18; cdr3_aa: ASSPSQDNEQF
clone_size: NA; j_call: TRBJ2-5; cdr3_length: 13; v_call: TRBV7-9; cdr3_aa: ASSLSLAGEETQY
clone_size: NA; j_call: TRBJ2-1; cdr3_length: 16; v_call: TRBV10-2; cdr3_aa: ASSPRRSGSVQGKEQF
clone_size: NA; j_call: TRBJ2-1; cdr3_length: 16; v_call: TRBV5-6; cdr3_aa: ASSLIWTSGRFYNEQF
clone_size: NA; j_call: TRBJ1-1; cdr3_length: 11; v_call: TRBV19; cdr3_aa: ASSSRGTGKAF
clone_size: NA; j_call: TRBJ1-4; cdr3_length: 14; v_call: TRBV28; cdr3_aa: ASSSKNRGIREKLF
clone_size: once; j_call: TRBJ1-1; cdr3_length: 10; v_call: TRBV19; cdr3_aa: ATKEPNTEAF
clone_size: NA; j_call: TRBJ2-5; cdr3_length: 12; v_call: TRBV7-9; cdr3_aa: ASTIGGLQETQY